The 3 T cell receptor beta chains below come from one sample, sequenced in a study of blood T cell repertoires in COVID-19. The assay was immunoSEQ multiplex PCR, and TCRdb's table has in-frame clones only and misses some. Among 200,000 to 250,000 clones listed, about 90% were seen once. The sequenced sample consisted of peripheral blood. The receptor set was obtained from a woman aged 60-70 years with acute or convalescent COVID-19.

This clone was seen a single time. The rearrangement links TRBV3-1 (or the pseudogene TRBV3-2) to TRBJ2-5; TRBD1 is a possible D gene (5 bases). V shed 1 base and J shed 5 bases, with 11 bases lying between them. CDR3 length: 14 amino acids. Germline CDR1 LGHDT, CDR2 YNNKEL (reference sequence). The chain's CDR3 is CASSQGTRQETQYF. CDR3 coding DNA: TGTGCCAGCAGCCAAGGGACACGCCAGGAGACCCAGTACTTC.

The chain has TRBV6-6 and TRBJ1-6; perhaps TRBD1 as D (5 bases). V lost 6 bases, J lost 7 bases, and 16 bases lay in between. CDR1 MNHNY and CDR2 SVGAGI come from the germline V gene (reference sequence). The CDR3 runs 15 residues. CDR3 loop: CASRTDGFDNSPLHF. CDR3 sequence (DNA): TGTGCCAGCAGGACAGATGGCTTCGACAATTCACCCCTCCACTTT.

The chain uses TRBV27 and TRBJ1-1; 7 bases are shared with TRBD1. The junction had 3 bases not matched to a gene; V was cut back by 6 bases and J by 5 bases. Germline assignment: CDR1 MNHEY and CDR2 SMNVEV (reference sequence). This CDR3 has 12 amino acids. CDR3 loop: CASSTGETEAFF. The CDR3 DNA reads TGTGCCAGCAGCACAGGGGAGACTGAAGCTTTCTTT.